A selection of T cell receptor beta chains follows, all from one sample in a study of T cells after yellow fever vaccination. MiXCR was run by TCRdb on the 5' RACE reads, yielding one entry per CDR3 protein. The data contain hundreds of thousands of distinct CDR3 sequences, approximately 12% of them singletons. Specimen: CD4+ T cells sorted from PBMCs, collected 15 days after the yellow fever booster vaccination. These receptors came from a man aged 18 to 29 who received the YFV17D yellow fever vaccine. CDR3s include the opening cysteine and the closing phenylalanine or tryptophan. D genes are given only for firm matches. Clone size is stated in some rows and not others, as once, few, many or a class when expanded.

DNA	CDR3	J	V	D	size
TGTGCCAGCAGCCCCCCGGGACTAGCGGGGATGTACAATGAGCAGTTCTTC	CASSPPGLAGMYNEQFF	TRBJ2-1	TRBV7-3	TRBD2	many
TGTGCCAGCAGCGCAGGACCTCACCAAGAGACCCAGTACTTC	CASSAGPHQETQYF	TRBJ2-5	TRBV12-3/TRBV12-4	.	many
TGTGCCAGCACCTCCGGGGGACTAGCTTACAATGAGCAGTTCTTC	CASTSGGLAYNEQFF	TRBJ2-1	TRBV6-6	TRBD2	few
TGTGCCAGCAGCCCAGCGTGGGGGGCAGGCACTGAAGCTTTCTTT	CASSPAWGAGTEAFF	TRBJ1-1	TRBV11-2	.	few
TGTGCCAGCAGCTGGGATCCCAGCTACAATGAGCAGTTCTTC	CASSWDPSYNEQFF	TRBJ2-1	TRBV5-8	.	few
TGTGCCAGCAGCCCAAGTCCTAGCGGGGGCTGGTATTTT	CASSPSPSGGWYF	TRBJ2-3	TRBV7-3	TRBD2	few
TGCGCCAGCAGCACCGGGACTGCCTTAGCTAACTATGGCTACACCTTC	CASSTGTALANYGYTF	TRBJ1-2	TRBV5-1	.	few
TGCAGTGCTAGCAGGGTCTATAGATACGAGCAGTACTTC	CSASRVYRYEQYF	TRBJ2-7	TRBV20-1	.	many
TGTGCCCGATGGGGGACTAGCGGCACCGGGGAGCTGTTTTTT	CARWGTSGTGELFF	TRBJ2-2	TRBV6-9	TRBD2	few
TGTGCCAGCAGTTTCGACAGGTCTAACTATGGCTACACCTTC	CASSFDRSNYGYTF	TRBJ1-2	TRBV12-3/TRBV12-4	.	few
TGTGCCAGCAGACCCTGGACAGGGCAAGAGACCCAGTACTTC	CASRPWTGQETQYF	TRBJ2-5	TRBV5-4	TRBD1	once
TGTGCCAGCAGGCCAGCAGACAACACTGAAGCTTTCTTT	CASRPADNTEAFF	TRBJ1-1	TRBV2	.	.
TGTGCCAGCTCACCACAGGAGACTCAGCCCCAGCATTTT	CASSPQETQPQHF	TRBJ1-5	TRBV18	.	.
TGTGCCAGCAGTGATCCCCCTGCCGTGGGGGTTTATGGCTACACCTTC	CASSDPPAVGVYGYTF	TRBJ1-2	TRBV2	.	.
TGTGCCAGCAGCTTAGCGCTTATTGCGGGCGAGCAGTACTTC	CASSLALIAGEQYF	TRBJ2-7	TRBV7-6	.	few
TGTGCCAGCAGTTCCCCTGGTGGGCCCCAAATAGGTCAGCCCCAGCATTTT	CASSSPGGPQIGQPQHF	TRBJ1-5	TRBV6-6	.	.
TGCAGTGCTCTACTAGCAAGCACAGATACGCAGTATTTT	CSALLASTDTQYF	TRBJ2-3	TRBV20-1	.	.
TGTGCCAGCAGCTTAGCGCCTGGGTTTGGCGCTGAAGCTTTCTTT	CASSLAPGFGAEAFF	TRBJ1-1	TRBV7-9	.	few
TGTGCCAGCAGCGCAACGCTTCAGCCCCAGCATTTT	CASSATLQPQHF	TRBJ1-5	TRBV7-2	.	.
TGTGCCAGCTCAGAAACCGGGATGTCGGGCAATCAGCCCCAGCATTTT	CASSETGMSGNQPQHF	TRBJ1-5	TRBV18	.	many
TGCAGCGTCGCGTCGGACAGGGTAAACACTGAAGCTTTCTTT	CSVASDRVNTEAFF	TRBJ1-1	TRBV29-1	TRBD1	few
TGTGCCAGCCTTCGCGAGCGGGGGTTCGTCTCTGGAAACACCATATATTTT	CASLRERGFVSGNTIYF	TRBJ1-3	TRBV21-1	.	few
TGTGCCAGCAGCCGCACAGGTGCTGGGGCCAACGTCCTGACTTTC	CASSRTGAGANVLTF	TRBJ2-6	TRBV6-2/TRBV6-3	.	many
TGTGCCAGCAGTATCAGGGGACGCGGCCTAATCACTCTCTCTGGAAACACCATATATTTT	CASSIRGRGLITLSGNTIYF	TRBJ1-3	TRBV12-3/TRBV12-4	.	.
TGTGCCAGCAGCTTAAGACAGACATCTTACCACGAGCAGTACTTC	CASSLRQTSYHEQYF	TRBJ2-7	TRBV7-9	.	.
TGTGCCAGCAGCAGGGGGGGGGACGGTGGCTACACCTTC	CASSRGGDGGYTF	TRBJ1-2	TRBV7-9	.	.
TGTGCCATCCGGACAGGGGGCGTAGAGACCCAGTACTTC	CAIRTGGVETQYF	TRBJ2-5	TRBV6-1	TRBD1	.